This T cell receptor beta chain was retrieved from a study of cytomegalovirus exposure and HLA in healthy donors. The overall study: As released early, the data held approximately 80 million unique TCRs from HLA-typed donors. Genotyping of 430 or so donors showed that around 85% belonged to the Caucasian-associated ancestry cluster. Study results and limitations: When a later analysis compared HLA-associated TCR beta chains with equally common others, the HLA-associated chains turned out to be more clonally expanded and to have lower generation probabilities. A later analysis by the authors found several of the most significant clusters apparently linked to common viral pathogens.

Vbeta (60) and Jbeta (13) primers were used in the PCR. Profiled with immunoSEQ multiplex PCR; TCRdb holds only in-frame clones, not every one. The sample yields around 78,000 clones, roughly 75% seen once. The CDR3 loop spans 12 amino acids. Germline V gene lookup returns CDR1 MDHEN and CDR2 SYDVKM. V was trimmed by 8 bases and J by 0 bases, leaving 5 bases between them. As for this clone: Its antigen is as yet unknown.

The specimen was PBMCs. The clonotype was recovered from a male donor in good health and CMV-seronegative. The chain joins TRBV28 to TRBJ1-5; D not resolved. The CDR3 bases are TGTGCCAGCCTTAGTAGCAATCAGCCCCAGCATTTT. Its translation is CASLSSNQPQHF. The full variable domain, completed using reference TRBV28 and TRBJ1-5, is DVKVTQSSRYLVKRTGEKVFLECVQDMDHENMFWYRQDPGLGLRLIYFSYDVKMKEKGDIPEGYSVSREKKERFSLILESASTNQTSMYLCASLSSNQPQHFGDGTRLSIL.